This T cell receptor beta chain stems from a study of T cell changes during pregnancy in multiple sclerosis. This CDR3 is 15 amino acids long. CDR1 is MRHNA and CDR2 is SNTAGT in the germline V gene. V shed 3 bases, J shed 0 bases, and the junction held 0 bases outside the gene matches. Profiling relied on immunoSEQ multiplex PCR, and the TCRdb table lists in-frame clones only, not all of them. Of 25,000 to 35,000 clones in the sample, roughly nine tenths were seen once. The sample was CD8+ T cells from peripheral blood mononuclear cells, taken in the first trimester of pregnancy. V gene TRBV6-4 combines with J gene TRBJ2-1; TRBD2 agrees at 9 bases. The receptor was isolated from a female donor with multiple sclerosis, enrolled in a pregnancy study. CDR3: CASSEAGGSYNEQFF. The CDR3, as DNA: TGTGCCAGCAGTGAAGCGGGAGGCTCCTACAATGAGCAGTTCTTC.